What follows are 25 T cell receptor beta chains derived from one specimen sequenced in a study of shared clonotypes between healthy human individuals (dated by TCRdb to 2020 to 2021). Library generation was performed with the immunoSEQ multiplex PCR assay. TCRdb retrieved this table from immuneACCESS and kept in-frame rearrangements only. Not all clones are present; in checked studies, unresolved V genes account for under half, and no reason is known for the remainder. Here the sample has about 1.1 million clones; 75% to 85% occur a single time. 0.5% to 0.6% of the sample goes to the ten largest clones. The sequenced sample was memory CD4+ T cells from PBMCs. The cell subset or site label on this specimen signifies: CD45RA-negative fraction. All receptors come from a man younger than 30 in good health. Some clones in this sample may be carry-over from other donors' samples.

The chain carries TRBV5-1 and TRBJ2-1; 9 bases agree with TRBD1. The CDR3 covers 16 residues. The germline gives CDR1 SGHRS, CDR2 YFSETQ. J gave up 4 bases and V 3 bases, and 8 bases lay outside the gene matches. The CDR3 protein is CASSSNPGQGYNEQFF. In nucleotides, the CDR3 is TGCGCCAGCAGCTCGAACCCGGGACAGGGATACAATGAGCAGTTCTTC.

The rearrangement uses TRBV28 and TRBJ2-5; D remains ambiguous. The germline gives CDR1 MDHEN, CDR2 SYDVKM. The CDR3 is 14 amino acids. With 5 bases removed from V and 6 bases from J, the gap between germline ends came to 16 bases. The CDR3 coding sequence is TGTGCCAGCAGTCGCCTTCGAAGTCTGAAGACCCAGTACTTC. This encodes CASSRLRSLKTQYF.

This clone was counted only a few times. CDR3 loop: CASSQEGGKRGEKLFF. In nucleotides, the CDR3 is TGTGCCAGCAGCCAAGAAGGCGGGAAAAGGGGTGAAAAACTGTTTTTT. This chain links TRBV4-2 with TRBJ1-4; D may be TRBD1 (5 bases). Trimming removed 0 bases from V and 7 bases from J, with 15 bases in between. CDR1 LGHNA and CDR2 YNFKEQ come from the germline V gene. This CDR3 region has 16 residues.

This clone came up once. This chain uses TRBV4-1 with TRBJ2-7; TRBD2 matches at 13 bases. With V trimmed by 3 bases and J by 2 bases, 7 bases remained unmatched. The germline gives CDR1 MGHRA, CDR2 YSYEKL. CDR3 length equals 17 residues. The CDR3 sequence: CASSQWSGTSGAYEQYF. The CDR3 DNA reads as TGCGCCAGCAGCCAGTGGTCTGGGACTAGCGGGGCCTACGAGCAGTACTTC.

The chain combines TRBV9 with TRBJ2-2; 10 bases agree with TRBD1. This CDR3 is 15 amino acids long. Germline trimming cut 7 bases from V and 4 bases from J; bases unmatched to any gene: 7. CDR1 is SGDLS, CDR2 YYNGEE, per germline. The CDR3 DNA is TGTGCCAGCGCCCCGGGGACAGGGGCCACCGGGGAGCTGTTTTTT. Translated, it gives CASAPGTGATGELFF.

This chain connects TRBV7-9 to TRBJ2-7, with 11 bases lining up with TRBD2. The CDR3 sequence is 16 residues long. Trimming removed 5 bases from V and 2 bases from J; junction bases left unmatched: 8. Germline V CDR1 and CDR2: SEHNR, FQNEAQ (reference sequence). The CDR3 spells CASSPSASGRTYEQYF. The DNA of the CDR3 is TGTGCCAGCAGCCCATCGGCTAGCGGGAGGACCTACGAGCAGTACTTC. Together with reference TRBV7-9 and TRBJ2-7, the CDR3 gives the full variable domain: DTGVSQNPRHKITKRGQNVTFRCDPISEHNRLYWYRQTLGQGPEFLTYFQNEAQLEKSRLLSDRFSAERPKGSFSTLEIQRTEQGDSAMYLCASSPSASGRTYEQYFGPGTRLTVT.

The chain carries TRBV7-9 and TRBJ1-2; no clear D gene. The CDR3 totals 13 residues. The V and J ends lost 1 base and 2 bases respectively, with 5 bases between them. Germline V gene sequence: CDR1 SEHNR, CDR2 FQNEAQ (reference sequence). The CDR3 sequence is CASSLVQNYGYTF. The CDR3 DNA reads TGTGCCAGCAGCTTAGTACAGAACTATGGCTACACCTTC.

This chain uses TRBV4-1 with TRBJ2-7; TRBD1 might be the D (6 bases). Trimming cost V 0 bases and J 6 bases, with 18 bases left between them. The germline V gene encodes CDR1 MGHRA and CDR2 YSYEKL. The CDR3 covers 16 residues. The CDR3 sequence: CASSQDLQGSVREQYF. CDR3 sequence (DNA): TGCGCCAGCAGCCAAGATTTGCAGGGGAGTGTCCGCGAGCAGTACTTC.

The gene calls are TRBV30 and TRBJ1-3, with 9 bases lining up with TRBD1. From germline, CDR1 is GTSNPN and CDR2 SVGIG (reference sequence). The ends lost 2 bases at V and 0 bases at J; junction bases unmatched: 17. This CDR3 contains 20 residues. CDR3 sequence reads: CAWSSRRGQGTSSSGNTIYF. CDR3 sequence (DNA): TGTGCCTGGAGTTCTCGACGCGGACAGGGGACCTCGAGCTCTGGAAACACCATATATTTT. Full variable domain (outside the CDR3, taken from reference TRBV30 and TRBJ1-3): SQTIHQWPATLVQPVGSPLSLECTVEGTSNPNLYWYRQAAGRGLQLLFYSVGIGQISSEVPQNLSASRPQDRQFILSSKKLLLSDSGFYLCAWSSRRGQGTSSSGNTIYFGEGSWLTVV.

The V gene is TRBV25-1, the J gene TRBJ2-5; 11 bases line up with TRBD1. This CDR3 has 15 residues. Germline assignment: CDR1 MGHDK and CDR2 SYGVNS. J was trimmed by 5 bases and V by 6 bases; bases with no gene match: 8. The DNA of the CDR3 is TGTGCCAGCAGCCGCCGGGACAGGGGGACTGAGACCCAGTACTTC. It codes for CASSRRDRGTETQYF.

As concerns this clone: This sample also contains other DNA sequences that code for the same CDR3. This sequence joins TRBV15 and TRBJ2-2; D gene unclear. CDR1 and CDR2 from the germline V gene are LNHNV and YYDKDF (reference sequence). V lost 1 base to trimming and J lost 3 bases, with 3 bases between them. The CDR3 is made up of 13 amino acids. The CDR3 DNA follows: TGTGCCACCAGCAGAGTGGACACCGGGGAGCTGTTTTTT. Protein sequence: CATSRVDTGELFF.

In nucleotides, the CDR3 is TGTGCCAGCAGGGCGACAGGGGCGGACTATGGCTACACCTTC. Translating gives CASRATGADYGYTF. This chain links TRBV2 with TRBJ1-2, with 8 bases fitting TRBD1. The CDR3 length is 14 residues. Germline V CDR1 and CDR2: SNHLY, FYNNEI. The J segment lost 3 bases and the V segment lost 6 bases, leaving 6 bases of the junction unmatched.

This chain joins TRBV28 and TRBJ1-5; 9 bases fit TRBD1. With V trimmed by 6 bases and J by 5 bases, 5 bases remained unmatched. Looked up from germline, CDR1 is MDHEN and CDR2 is SYDVKM. The CDR3 loop spans 14 amino acids. CDR3 protein: CASRGTGIDQPQHF. The CDR3 bases are TGTGCCAGCAGGGGGACAGGGATTGATCAGCCCCAGCATTTT.

The genes are TRBV7-3 and TRBJ2-5; unclear D gene. In germline, CDR1 is SGHTA, CDR2 FQGTGA. The CDR3 is made up of 13 amino acids. V was clipped by 1 base and J by 2 bases, with 5 bases between them. This chain's CDR3 is CASSLRQQETQYF. DNA of the CDR3: TGTGCCAGCAGCTTAAGGCAGCAAGAGACCCAGTACTTC. Supplemented by reference TRBV7-3 and TRBJ2-5, the full variable domain reads GAGVSQTPSNKVTEKGKYVELRCDPISGHTALYWYRQSLGQGPEFLIYFQGTGAADDSGLPNDRFFAVRPEGSVSTLKIQRTERGDSAVYLCASSLRQQETQYFGPGTRLLVL.

The chain couples TRBV6-1 to TRBJ1-3; TRBD1 agrees at 8 bases. With V trimmed by 3 bases and J by 6 bases, 7 bases remained unmatched. Germline lookup yields CDR1 MNHNS and CDR2 SASEGT. This CDR3 spans 15 amino acids. The CDR3 region has the DNA TGTGCCAGCAGTGACCGGACAGGGACAAAAAACACCATATATTTT. This gives the protein CASSDRTGTKNTIYF.

The rearrangement joins TRBV7-8 to TRBJ2-2, with D possibly TRBD2 on 7 matching bases. V was shortened by 5 bases and J by 3 bases, with 19 bases between the two germline ends. The CDR3 totals 17 residues. Germline-derived CDR1 and CDR2 are SGHVS and FQNEAQ. CDR3 in DNA: TGTGCCAGCAGCCCCTTGGGAGGGGGGACGTACACCGGGGAGCTGTTTTTT. This encodes CASSPLGGGTYTGELFF.

This clone came up a few times. V usage is TRBV6-1 and J usage is TRBJ1-1; perhaps TRBD1 as D (6 bases). The germline V gene has CDR1 MNHNS and CDR2 SASEGT. Trimming cost V 3 bases and J 1 base, with 12 bases left between them. This CDR3 region has 15 residues. CDR3 in amino acids: CASSDFVGANTEAFF. In DNA, the CDR3 is TGTGCCAGCAGTGATTTCGTGGGGGCGAACACTGAAGCTTTCTTT.

The CDR3 is CASSLRVVTYGYTF. The CDR3 DNA sequence: TGTGCCAGTAGCCTCAGGGTCGTGACGTATGGCTACACCTTC. The chain uses TRBV19 and TRBJ1-2; a weak D match, TRBD1 (5 bases). Germline lookup yields CDR1 LNHDA and CDR2 SQIVND (reference sequence). This CDR3 is built from 14 residues. V dropped 6 bases and J dropped 5 bases, with 16 bases sitting between them. The whole variable domain, filled in from reference TRBV19 and TRBJ1-2, reads DGGITQSPKYLFRKEGQNVTLSCEQNLNHDAMYWYRQDPGQGLRLIYYSQIVNDFQKGDIAEGYSVSREKKESFPLTVTSAQKNPTAFYLCASSLRVVTYGYTFGSGTRLTVV.

This chain connects TRBV13 to TRBJ2-6; TRBD1 matches 8 bases. J gave up 2 bases and V 0 bases, and 6 bases lay outside the gene matches. The CDR3 covers 18 residues. Germline V gives CDR1 PRHDT, CDR2 FYEKMQ (reference sequence). The DNA for the CDR3 is TGTGCCAGCAGCTTAGGGACCAGGGGGCTCCCTGGGGCCAACGTCCTGACTTTC. Protein product: CASSLGTRGLPGANVLTF.

V usage is TRBV30 and J usage is TRBJ1-3; the match to TRBD1 covers 9 bases. The junction had 2 bases not matched to a gene; V was cut back by 2 bases and J by 0 bases. This CDR3 comprises 15 residues. Germline CDR1 and CDR2: GTSNPN and SVGIG (reference sequence). This chain's CDR3 is CAWSTGGFSGNTIYF. The DNA for the CDR3 is TGTGCCTGGAGTACAGGGGGCTTCTCTGGAAACACCATATATTTT.

Turning to this clone: This sample includes further DNA sequences coding for the same CDR3. V usage is TRBV6-6 and J usage is TRBJ1-2, with 9 nucleotides matching TRBD1. J lost 5 bases, V lost 4 bases, and 2 bases had no gene match. This CDR3 has 13 residues. Germline values: CDR1 MNHNY, CDR2 SVGAGI (reference sequence). The CDR3 loop reads CASSSGQGYGYTF. As DNA, the CDR3 is TGTGCCAGCAGTTCCGGACAGGGGTATGGCTACACCTTC.

The rearrangement joins TRBV12-5 to TRBJ2-3; D unresolved. This CDR3 spans 11 amino acids. V was shortened by 4 bases and J by 8 bases, with 7 bases between the two germline ends. Looked up from germline, CDR1 is LGHNT and CDR2 is FRNRAP. CDR3 residues: CASGSPGTQYF. The CDR3, as DNA: TGTGCTAGTGGTTCCCCGGGTACGCAGTATTTT.

The CDR3 coding sequence is TGTGCCAGCAGCTGGTCTGCGGGAAGCACAGATACGCAGTATTTT. Protein: CASSWSAGSTDTQYF. The chain uses TRBV11-2 and TRBJ2-3; the D gene is possibly TRBD2 (6 bases). The CDR3 contains 15 residues. From germline, CDR1 is SGHAT and CDR2 FQNNGV. V was shortened by 4 bases and J by 0 bases, with 11 bases between the two germline ends.

The rearrangement links TRBV27 to TRBJ1-2; D might be TRBD1 (6 bases). Trimming took 5 bases from V and 5 from J, leaving 18 bases between them. This CDR3 is 15 amino acids long. Germline V lookup: CDR1 MNHEY, CDR2 SMNVEV (reference sequence). CDR3 residues: CASSTAGARGYGYTF. DNA of the CDR3: TGTGCCAGCAGTACCGCAGGGGCGCGGGGTTATGGCTACACCTTC.

This chain links TRBV4-2 with TRBJ1-2; D gene unclear. The CDR3 runs to 12 residues. Trimming pared 2 bases from V and 8 bases from J, leaving 9 bases between. Germline-derived CDR1 and CDR2 are LGHNA and YNFKEQ. DNA for the CDR3: TGTGCCAGCAGCCAACCCCTGCGGGGCTACACCTTC. Translated: CASSQPLRGYTF.